This TCR beta chain appears in the sequencing data of a study of multiple sclerosis patients with progressive multifocal leukoencephalopathy. Assay: immunoSEQ multiplex PCR; the TCRdb copy retains only in-frame clones and omits some. The sample shows 30,000 to 35,000 clones, about 90% of them seen only once. The time point was: time of PML onset. From germline, CDR1 is LNHDA and CDR2 SQIVND (reference sequence). The CDR3 runs to 15 residues. V lost 5 bases and J 11 bases, leaving 24 bases between the germline ends. The clonotype was recovered from a human donor with progressive multifocal leukoencephalopathy. The chain joins TRBV19 to TRBJ1-2; D is uncertain. Sequencing used PBMCs, obtained from a patient treated with natalizumab. CDR3 protein: CASSPRARAPYWYTF. CDR3 bases: TGTGCCAGTAGTCCCCGGGCTCGCGCGCCCTATTGGTACACCTTC.